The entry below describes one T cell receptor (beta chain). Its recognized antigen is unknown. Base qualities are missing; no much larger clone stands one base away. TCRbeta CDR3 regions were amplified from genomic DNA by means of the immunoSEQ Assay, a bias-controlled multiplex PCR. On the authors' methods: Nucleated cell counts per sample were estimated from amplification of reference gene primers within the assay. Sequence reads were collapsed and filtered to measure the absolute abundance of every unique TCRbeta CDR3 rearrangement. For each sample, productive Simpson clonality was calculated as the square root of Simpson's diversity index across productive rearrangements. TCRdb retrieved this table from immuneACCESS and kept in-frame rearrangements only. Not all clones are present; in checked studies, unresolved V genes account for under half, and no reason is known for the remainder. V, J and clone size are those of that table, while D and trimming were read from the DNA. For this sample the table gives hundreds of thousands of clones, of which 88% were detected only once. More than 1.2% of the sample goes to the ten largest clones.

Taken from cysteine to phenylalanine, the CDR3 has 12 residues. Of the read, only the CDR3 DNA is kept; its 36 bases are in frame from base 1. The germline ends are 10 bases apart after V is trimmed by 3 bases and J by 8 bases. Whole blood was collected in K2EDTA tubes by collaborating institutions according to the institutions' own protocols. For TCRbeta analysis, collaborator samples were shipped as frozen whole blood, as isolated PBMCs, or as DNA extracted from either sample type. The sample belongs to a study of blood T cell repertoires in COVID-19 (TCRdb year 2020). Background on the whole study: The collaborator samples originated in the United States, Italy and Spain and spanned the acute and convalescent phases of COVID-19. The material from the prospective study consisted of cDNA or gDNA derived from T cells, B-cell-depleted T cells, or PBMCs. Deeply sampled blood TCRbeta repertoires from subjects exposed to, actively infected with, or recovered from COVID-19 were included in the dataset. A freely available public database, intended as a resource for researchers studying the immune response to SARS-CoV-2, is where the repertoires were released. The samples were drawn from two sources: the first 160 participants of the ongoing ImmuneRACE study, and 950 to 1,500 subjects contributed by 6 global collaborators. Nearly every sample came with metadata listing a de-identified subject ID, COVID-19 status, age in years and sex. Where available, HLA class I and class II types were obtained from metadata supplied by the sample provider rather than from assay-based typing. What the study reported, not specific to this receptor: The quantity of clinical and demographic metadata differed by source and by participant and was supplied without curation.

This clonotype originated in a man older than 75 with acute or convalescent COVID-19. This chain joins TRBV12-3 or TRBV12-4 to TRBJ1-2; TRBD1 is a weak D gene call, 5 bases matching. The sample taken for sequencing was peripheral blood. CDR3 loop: CASSFSGYGYTF. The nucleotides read TGTGCCAGCAGTTTCTCAGGGTACGGCTACACCTTC.